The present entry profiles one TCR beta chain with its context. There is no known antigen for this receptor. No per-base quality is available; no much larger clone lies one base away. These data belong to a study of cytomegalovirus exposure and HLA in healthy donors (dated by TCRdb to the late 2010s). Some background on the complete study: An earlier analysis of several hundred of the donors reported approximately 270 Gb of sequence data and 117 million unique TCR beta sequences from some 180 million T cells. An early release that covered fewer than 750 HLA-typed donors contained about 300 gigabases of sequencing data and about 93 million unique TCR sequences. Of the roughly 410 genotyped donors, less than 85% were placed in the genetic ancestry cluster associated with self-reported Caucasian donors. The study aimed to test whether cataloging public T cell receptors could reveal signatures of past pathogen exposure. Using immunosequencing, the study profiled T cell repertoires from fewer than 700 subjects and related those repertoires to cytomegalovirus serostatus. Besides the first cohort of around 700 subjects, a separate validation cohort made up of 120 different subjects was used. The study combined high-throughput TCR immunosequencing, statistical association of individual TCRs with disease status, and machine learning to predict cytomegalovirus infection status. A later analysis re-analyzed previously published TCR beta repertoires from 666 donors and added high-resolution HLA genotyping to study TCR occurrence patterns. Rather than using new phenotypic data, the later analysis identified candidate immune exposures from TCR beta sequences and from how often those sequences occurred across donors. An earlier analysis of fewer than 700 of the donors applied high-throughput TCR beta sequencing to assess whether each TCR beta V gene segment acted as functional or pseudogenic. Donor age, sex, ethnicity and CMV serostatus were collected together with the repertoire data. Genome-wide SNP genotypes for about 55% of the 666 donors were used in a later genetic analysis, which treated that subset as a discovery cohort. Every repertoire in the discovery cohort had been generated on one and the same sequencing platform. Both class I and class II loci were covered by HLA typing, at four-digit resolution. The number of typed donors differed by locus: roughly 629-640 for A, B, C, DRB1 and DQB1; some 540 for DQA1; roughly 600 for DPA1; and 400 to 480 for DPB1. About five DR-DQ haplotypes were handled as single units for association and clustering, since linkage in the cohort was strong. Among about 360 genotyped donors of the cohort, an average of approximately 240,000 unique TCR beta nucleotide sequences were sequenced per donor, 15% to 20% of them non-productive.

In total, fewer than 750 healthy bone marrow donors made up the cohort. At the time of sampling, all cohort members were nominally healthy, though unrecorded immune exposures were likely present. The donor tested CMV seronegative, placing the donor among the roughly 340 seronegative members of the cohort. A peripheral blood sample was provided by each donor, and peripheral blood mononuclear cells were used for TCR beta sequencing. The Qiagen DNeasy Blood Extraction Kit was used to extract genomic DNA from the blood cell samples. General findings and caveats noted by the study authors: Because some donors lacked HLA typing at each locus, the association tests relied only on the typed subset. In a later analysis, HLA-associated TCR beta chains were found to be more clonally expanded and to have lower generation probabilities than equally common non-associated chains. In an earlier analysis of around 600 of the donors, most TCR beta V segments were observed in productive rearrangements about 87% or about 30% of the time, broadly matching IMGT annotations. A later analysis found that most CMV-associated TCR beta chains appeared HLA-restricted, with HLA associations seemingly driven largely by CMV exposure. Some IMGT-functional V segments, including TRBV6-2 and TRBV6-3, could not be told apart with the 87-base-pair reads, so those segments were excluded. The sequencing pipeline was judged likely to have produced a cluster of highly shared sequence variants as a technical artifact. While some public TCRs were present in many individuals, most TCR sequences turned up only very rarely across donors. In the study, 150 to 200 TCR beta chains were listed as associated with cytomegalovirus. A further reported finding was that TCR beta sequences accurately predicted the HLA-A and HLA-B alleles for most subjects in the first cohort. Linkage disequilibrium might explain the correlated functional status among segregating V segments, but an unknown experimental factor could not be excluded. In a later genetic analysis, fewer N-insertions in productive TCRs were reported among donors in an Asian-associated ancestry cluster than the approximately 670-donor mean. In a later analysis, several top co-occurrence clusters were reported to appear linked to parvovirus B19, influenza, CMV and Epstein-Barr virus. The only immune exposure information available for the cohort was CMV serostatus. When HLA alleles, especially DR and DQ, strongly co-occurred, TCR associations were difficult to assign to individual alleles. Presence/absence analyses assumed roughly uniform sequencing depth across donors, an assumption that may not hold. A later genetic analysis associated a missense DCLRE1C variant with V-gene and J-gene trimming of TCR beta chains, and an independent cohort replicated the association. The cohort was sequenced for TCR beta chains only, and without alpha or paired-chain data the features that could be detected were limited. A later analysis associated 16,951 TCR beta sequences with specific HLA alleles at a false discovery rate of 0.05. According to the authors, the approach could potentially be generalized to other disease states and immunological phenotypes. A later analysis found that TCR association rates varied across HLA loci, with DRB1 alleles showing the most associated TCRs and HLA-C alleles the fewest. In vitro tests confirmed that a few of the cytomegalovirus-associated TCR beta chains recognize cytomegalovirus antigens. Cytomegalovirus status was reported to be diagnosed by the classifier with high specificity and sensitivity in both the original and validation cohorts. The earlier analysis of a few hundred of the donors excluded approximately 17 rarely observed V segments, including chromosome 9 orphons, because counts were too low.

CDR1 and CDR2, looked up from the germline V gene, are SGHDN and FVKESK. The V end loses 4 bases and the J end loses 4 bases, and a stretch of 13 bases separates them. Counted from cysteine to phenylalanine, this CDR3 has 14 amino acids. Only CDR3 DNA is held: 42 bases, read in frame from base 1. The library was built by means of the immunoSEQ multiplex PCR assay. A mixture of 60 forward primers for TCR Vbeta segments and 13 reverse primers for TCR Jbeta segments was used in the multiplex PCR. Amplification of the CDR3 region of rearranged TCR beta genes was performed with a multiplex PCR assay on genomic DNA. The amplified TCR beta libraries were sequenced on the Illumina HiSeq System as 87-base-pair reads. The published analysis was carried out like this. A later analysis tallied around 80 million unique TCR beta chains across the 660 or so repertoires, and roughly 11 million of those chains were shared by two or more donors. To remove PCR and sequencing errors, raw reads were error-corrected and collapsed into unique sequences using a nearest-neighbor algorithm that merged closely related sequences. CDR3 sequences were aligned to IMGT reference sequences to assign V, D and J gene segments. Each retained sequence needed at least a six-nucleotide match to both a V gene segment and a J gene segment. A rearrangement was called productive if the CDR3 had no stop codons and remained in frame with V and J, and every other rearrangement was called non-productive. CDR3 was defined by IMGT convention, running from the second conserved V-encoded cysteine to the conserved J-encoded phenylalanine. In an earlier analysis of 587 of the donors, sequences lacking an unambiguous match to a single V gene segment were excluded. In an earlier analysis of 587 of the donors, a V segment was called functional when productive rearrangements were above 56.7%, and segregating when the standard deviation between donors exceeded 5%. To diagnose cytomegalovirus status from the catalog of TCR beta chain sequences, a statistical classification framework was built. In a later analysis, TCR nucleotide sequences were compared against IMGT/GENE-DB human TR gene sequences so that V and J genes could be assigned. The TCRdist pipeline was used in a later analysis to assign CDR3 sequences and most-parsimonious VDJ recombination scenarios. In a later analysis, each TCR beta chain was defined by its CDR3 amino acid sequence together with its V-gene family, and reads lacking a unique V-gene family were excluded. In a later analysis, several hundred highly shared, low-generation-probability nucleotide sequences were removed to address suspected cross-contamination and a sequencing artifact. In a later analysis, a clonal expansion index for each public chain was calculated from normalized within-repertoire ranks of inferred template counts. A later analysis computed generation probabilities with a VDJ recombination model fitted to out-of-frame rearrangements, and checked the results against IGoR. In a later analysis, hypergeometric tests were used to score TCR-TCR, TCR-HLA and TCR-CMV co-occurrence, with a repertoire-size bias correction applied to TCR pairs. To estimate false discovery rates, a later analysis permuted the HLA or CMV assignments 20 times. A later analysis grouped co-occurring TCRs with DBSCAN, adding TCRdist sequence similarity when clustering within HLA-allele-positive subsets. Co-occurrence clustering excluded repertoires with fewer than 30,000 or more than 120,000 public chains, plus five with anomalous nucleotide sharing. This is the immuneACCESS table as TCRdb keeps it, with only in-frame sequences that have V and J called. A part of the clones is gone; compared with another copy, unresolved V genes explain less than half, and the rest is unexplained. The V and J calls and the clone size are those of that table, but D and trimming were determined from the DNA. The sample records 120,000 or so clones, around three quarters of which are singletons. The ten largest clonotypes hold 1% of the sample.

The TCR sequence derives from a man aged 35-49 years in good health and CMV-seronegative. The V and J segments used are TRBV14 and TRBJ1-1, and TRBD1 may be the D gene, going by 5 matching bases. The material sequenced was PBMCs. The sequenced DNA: TGTGCCAGCAGCCGGGAAAGCGGGGGCACTGAAGCTTTCTTT. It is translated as CASSRESGGTEAFF.